The 5 T cell receptor beta chains listed next were all sequenced from one sample in a study of blood T cells in healthy people across ages (dated by TCRdb to between 2014 and 2017). Library construction relied on 5' RACE. Sequencing used an Illumina HiSeq 2500. A second PCR of about 6 to 11 cycles was run with a J-beta primer mix and a sample-barcoded 5' primer. TCRdb applied fastp at Q25 and MiXCR to the public reads, then kept only in-frame beta chains. Every distinct CDR3 protein forms one entry, paired with its most common genes and DNA. This sample holds some 1.7 million distinct CDR3 sequences; roughly 28% were observed only once. The ten most abundant clones make up 6.5% to 8.5% of the sample. Material: blood. The origin of the receptors is a woman aged 25-40 years in good health.

This clonotype was picked up a small number of times. The chain joins TRBV7-2 to TRBJ2-3, with D unclear. The germline V and J ends were trimmed by 5 bases and 5 bases, with 11 bases remaining between them. This CDR3 is 13 amino acids long. Germline-derived CDR1 and CDR2 are SGHTA and FQGNSA. The CDR3, as DNA: TGTGCCAGCAGCCAAGACTCACTAGATACGCAGTATTTT. Translating it yields CASSQDSLDTQYF.

In regard to this clonotype: A clone one base away is much larger, so this may be a read error. The chain's CDR3 is CATSAGHNEQFF. CDR3 DNA sequence: TGTGCCACCAGCGCGGGTCACAATGAGCAGTTCTTC. V gene TRBV15 combines with J gene TRBJ2-1; tentative D call: TRBD2 (5 bases). The CDR3 is 12 residues long. V shed 5 bases and J shed 5 bases, with 7 bases lying between them. Germline lookup yields CDR1 LNHNV and CDR2 YYDKDF (reference sequence).

This clonotype has a handful of counts. V gene TRBV24-1 combines with J gene TRBJ2-1; unclear D gene. The CDR3 spans 16 residues. Between the trimmed V and J ends, which lost 2 bases and 6 bases, there was a span of 16 bases. Per germline, CDR1 KGHDR and CDR2 SFDVKD. CDR3 in amino acids: CATSDSTGVFGNEQFF. DNA for the CDR3: TGTGCCACCAGTGATTCAACGGGCGTCTTCGGCAATGAGCAGTTCTTC.

The rearrangement links TRBV20-1 to TRBJ1-5, with D perhaps TRBD1 (5 bases). Germline V CDR1 and CDR2: DFQATT, SNEGSKA (reference sequence). Trimming cost V 5 bases and J 5 bases, with 16 bases left between them. This CDR3 has 14 amino acids. Here the CDR3 reads CSAGEAGRDQPQHF. In DNA, the CDR3 is TGCAGTGCTGGGGAGGCAGGGCGGGATCAGCCCCAGCATTTT.

V and J are TRBV29-1 and TRBJ2-2, with TRBD1 as a possible D gene (6 bases). Looked up from germline, CDR1 is SQVTM and CDR2 is ANQGSEA. V lost 4 bases and J 6 bases, leaving 15 bases between the germline ends. This CDR3 is built from 14 residues. The CDR3 nucleotides read TGCAGCGTTGTGCTTGGACAGTCGGCCGGGGAGCTGTTTTTT. The encoded protein is CSVVLGQSAGELFF.